Sequencing of this T cell receptor beta chain was carried out in a study of cytomegalovirus exposure and HLA in healthy donors. General study results and limits: Per a prior analysis, the majority of TCR beta V segments were productive roughly 87% or roughly 30% of the time.

Concerning this clone: Antigen specificity is unknown.

The study ran its PCR with 60 Vbeta and 13 Jbeta primers. Sequencing was performed with immunoSEQ multiplex PCR; in TCRdb, only in-frame clones are kept and a portion is missing. The table has roughly 140,000 clones, 80% seen once. V was clipped by 0 bases and J by 3 bases; unmatched bases: 12. Germline loops: CDR1 SGHRS, CDR2 YFSETQ. This CDR3 region has 17 residues. The sequence was obtained from a man between 25 and 39 years old in good health and CMV-seronegative. Sequenced input: PBMCs. V is TRBV5-1 and J is TRBJ2-7; 7 positions agree with TRBD1. CDR3 in amino acids: CASSLGPGGGSNYEQYF. The CDR3 DNA reads TGCGCCAGCAGCTTGGGTCCAGGGGGTGGTTCAAACTACGAGCAGTACTTC.